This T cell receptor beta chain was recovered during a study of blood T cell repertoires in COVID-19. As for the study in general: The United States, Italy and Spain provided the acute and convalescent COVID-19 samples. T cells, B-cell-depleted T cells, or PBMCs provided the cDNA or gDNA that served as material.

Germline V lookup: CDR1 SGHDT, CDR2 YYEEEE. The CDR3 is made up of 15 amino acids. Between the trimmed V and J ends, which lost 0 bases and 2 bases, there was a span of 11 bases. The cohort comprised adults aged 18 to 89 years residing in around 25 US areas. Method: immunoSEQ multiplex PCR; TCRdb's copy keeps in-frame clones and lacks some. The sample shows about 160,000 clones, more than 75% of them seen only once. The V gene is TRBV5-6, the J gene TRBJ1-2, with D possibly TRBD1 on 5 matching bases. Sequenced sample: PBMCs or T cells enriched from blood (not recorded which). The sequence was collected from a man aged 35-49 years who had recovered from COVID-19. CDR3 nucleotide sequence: TGTGCCAGCAGCTTGGAAGGGGCCCGAAACTATGGCTACACCTTC. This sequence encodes CASSLEGARNYGYTF.